Reported below is one TCR beta chain. Full-length variable regions came from constant-region reverse primers plus semi-nested Nested Universal Primer A PCR. Each CDR3 protein is one row after TCRdb ran MiXCR on the 5' RACE reads. This sample carries tens of thousands of distinct CDR3 sequences, 25% to 35% of them seen once, and the ten largest clones take 3.2%. CDR1 and CDR2 from the germline V gene are SGHRS and YFSETQ. The V gene lost 5 bases and the J gene lost 4 bases, with 12 bases spanning the gap. This CDR3 region has 13 residues. The chain is built from TRBV5-1 and TRBJ1-2; D not certain. Sequenced sample: tumor-infiltrating memory CD4+ T cells sorted from the breast tumor. This sample's subset: memory CD4+ T cells, CD4+CD45RO+CD25-. This sequence originates from a female donor with breast cancer. The CDR3 DNA follows: TGCGCCAGCAGACCCGGGAGTACCTATGGCTACACCTTC. This encodes CASRPGSTYGYTF.